The 31 T cell receptor beta chains listed next were all sequenced from one sample in a study of response to subunit inactivated influenza vaccine. TCRdb passed the RT-PCR reads through MiXCR, listing each CDR3 protein once. The table records approximately 480,000 distinct CDR3 sequences, roughly 9.8% of them present only once. This sample comprised PBMCs from blood, obtained about 40 days after vaccination. The source is a man aged 50 or older who received an inactivated influenza vaccine.

The V call is TRBV5-1, the J call TRBJ2-7; 10 bases align to TRBD1. Germline trimming cut 3 bases from V and 4 bases from J; bases unmatched to any gene: 4. CDR3 size: 14 residues. Germline V gives CDR1 SGHRS, CDR2 YFSETQ. CDR3 loop: CASSWRTGGYEQYF. The CDR3 DNA sequence: TGCGCCAGCAGCTGGCGGACAGGGGGATACGAGCAGTACTTC.

This clonotype was detected a few times. The chain carries TRBV12-3 or TRBV12-4 and TRBJ2-5; 7 positions match TRBD1. The ends lost 3 bases at V and 5 bases at J; junction bases unmatched: 3. This CDR3 is 13 amino acids long. CDR3 residues: CASSFGRGETQYF. The CDR3 DNA is TGTGCCAGCAGTTTCGGCAGGGGGGAGACCCAGTACTTC.

In its sample, this clonotype was seen a few times. This chain connects TRBV27 to TRBJ2-1, with a possible D match to TRBD1 (6 bases). This CDR3 has 15 amino acids. The V end lost 8 bases, the J end lost 0 bases, and 14 bases lay between the germline ends. Germline loops: CDR1 MNHEY, CDR2 SMNVEV (reference sequence). The CDR3 region has the DNA TGTGCCAGCTCTAGGACAGCCCGCTCCTACAATGAGCAGTTCTTC. As protein: CASSRTARSYNEQFF.

The V and J genes are TRBV7-2 and TRBJ2-3; a possible D gene is TRBD2 (6 bases). CDR1 and CDR2 from the germline V gene are SGHTA and FQGNSA. V dropped 5 bases and J dropped 6 bases, with 24 bases sitting between them. The CDR3 consists of 17 residues. The CDR3 protein is CASSQTLLRGRRDTQYF. The CDR3 DNA sequence: TGTGCCAGCAGCCAAACCTTGTTGCGGGGAAGGAGGGATACGCAGTATTTT. Using reference TRBV7-2 and TRBJ2-3 for the parts outside the CDR3, the full variable domain is GAGVSQSPSNKVTEKGKDVELRCDPISGHTALYWYRQSLGQGLEFLIYFQGNSAPDKSGLPSDRFSAERTGGSVSTLTIQRTQQEDSAVYLCASSQTLLRGRRDTQYFGPGTRLTVL.

This clonotype was seen only a few times. The rearrangement links TRBV27 to TRBJ1-1, with D possibly TRBD1 on 6 matching bases. Looked up from germline, CDR1 is MNHEY and CDR2 is SMNVEV (reference sequence). V lost 2 bases and J 6 bases, leaving 13 bases between the germline ends. The CDR3 consists of 14 residues. CDR3 nucleotides: TGTGCCAGCAGTTTAAACAGGGAGATTGCTGAAGCTTTCTTT. It yields the protein CASSLNREIAEAFF.

The rearrangement joins TRBV7-9 to TRBJ1-1; D is unresolved. V lost 5 bases, J lost 0 bases, and 7 bases lay in between. CDR3 size: 13 residues. The germline V gene encodes CDR1 SEHNR and CDR2 FQNEAQ (reference sequence). The CDR3 here is CASSTDLNTEAFF. The CDR3 coding sequence is TGTGCCAGCAGCACTGACTTGAACACTGAAGCTTTCTTT.

The chain uses TRBV7-9 and TRBJ2-1; weak D call: TRBD2 (7 bases). The CDR3 has 16 residues. Trimming took 5 bases from V and 8 from J, leaving 22 bases between them. Germline V gene data show CDR1 as SEHNR and CDR2 as FQNEAQ (reference sequence). The DNA of the CDR3 is TGTGCCAGCAGCGGGGGCTTAGCGGGTCTTAATTATGAGCAGTTCTTC. Translated, it gives CASSGGLAGLNYEQFF.

There are a few counts of this clonotype. This chain joins TRBV7-9 and TRBJ2-1; a possible D gene is TRBD2 (5 bases). V lost 5 bases to trimming and J lost 5 bases, with 19 bases between them. The germline V gene has CDR1 SEHNR and CDR2 FQNEAQ (reference sequence). This CDR3 region has 16 residues. The CDR3 DNA reads as TGTGCCAGCAGCGGAGGAGCGGCCTGGAGTGACAATGAGCAGTTCTTC. Its translation is CASSGGAAWSDNEQFF.

This clonotype was seen only a few times. The chain employs TRBV4-1 and TRBJ2-6; D gene uncertain. The V end lost 0 bases, the J end lost 0 bases, and 9 bases lay between the germline ends. This CDR3 region has 17 residues. CDR1 is MGHRA and CDR2 is YSYEKL in the germline V gene. CDR3 DNA sequence: TGCGCCAGCAGCCAAGATCACTCGGGCTCTGGGGCCAACGTCCTGACTTTC. This sequence encodes CASSQDHSGSGANVLTF.

This clonotype was counted only a few times. The chain joins TRBV12-3 or TRBV12-4 to TRBJ1-6; D remains ambiguous. V shed 4 bases and J shed 8 bases, with 6 bases lying between them. The CDR3 loop spans 12 amino acids. Here the CDR3 DNA reads TGTGCCAGCAGTTACAGTGATTCACCCCTCCACTTT. Its translation: CASSYSDSPLHF.

This clonotype occurred many times. The chain joins TRBV4-2 to TRBJ2-2; 7 bases are shared with TRBD2. J lost 6 bases, V lost 1 base, and 11 bases had no gene match. CDR1 LGHNA and CDR2 YNFKEQ come from the germline V gene. The CDR3 loop spans 17 amino acids. The CDR3 DNA sequence: TGTGCCAGCAGCCAAGCCCCCTTGACGGGAGGAGCCGGGGAGCTGTTTTTT. Translation: CASSQAPLTGGAGELFF.

The chain is built from TRBV20-1 and TRBJ2-1; 11 positions agree with TRBD2. Germline V lookup: CDR1 DFQATT, CDR2 SNEGSKA (reference sequence). The length of the CDR3 is 14 residues. Trimming removed 0 bases from V and 10 bases from J; junction bases left unmatched: 5. The CDR3 loop is CSARDSGRGGEQFF. The DNA for the CDR3 is TGCAGTGCTAGAGATAGCGGGAGGGGCGGCGAGCAGTTCTTC.

This clonotype came up a few times. The rearrangement links TRBV4-3 to TRBJ1-2; 8 bases map to TRBD1. V was clipped by 1 base and J by 7 bases; unmatched bases: 8. Germline V gene data show CDR1 as LGHNA and CDR2 as YSLEER. This CDR3 is 15 amino acids long. CDR3 sequence: CASSQVVTGDAGYTF. For the CDR3, the DNA is TGCGCCAGCAGCCAAGTTGTGACAGGGGATGCTGGCTACACCTTC.

The chain is built from TRBV30 and TRBJ2-1, with no clear D. V was shortened by 2 bases and J by 1 base, with 15 bases between the two germline ends. CDR1 and CDR2 (germline): GTSNPN, SVGIG (reference sequence). CDR3 size: 16 residues. The CDR3 protein is CAWSPSAGRSYNEQFF. The CDR3 DNA follows: TGTGCCTGGAGTCCCTCGGCCGGGCGATCCTACAATGAGCAGTTCTTC.

This clonotype has ten or more counts. The J gene is TRBJ2-3, the V gene TRBV29-1; perhaps D is TRBD1 or TRBD2 (5 bases each). Per the germline V gene, CDR1 is SQVTM and CDR2 is ANQGSEA. There are 13 residues in the CDR3. V lost 4 bases and J lost 3, with 11 bases in between. The CDR3 reads CSVVVWGTDTQYF. The CDR3 DNA sequence: TGCAGCGTTGTTGTATGGGGGACAGATACGCAGTATTTT.

This clonotype was seen a few times. V usage is TRBV12-3 or TRBV12-4 and J usage is TRBJ2-1, with 9 positions matching TRBD1. The ends lost 6 bases at V and 8 bases at J; junction bases unmatched: 11. This CDR3 is built from 15 residues. CDR3 in DNA: TGTGCCAGCAGCCTACAGGGGGCCCAAAGGTATGAGCAGTTCTTC. It yields the protein CASSLQGAQRYEQFF.

This clonotype was seen a few times. The chain joins TRBV4-3 to TRBJ2-2, with 10 bases matching TRBD2. The J segment lost 4 bases and the V segment lost 4 bases, leaving 6 bases of the junction unmatched. The CDR3 is 16 residues long. Germline CDR1 LGHNA, CDR2 YSLEER. The CDR3 DNA reads TGCGCCAGCAGCCGGAATAGCGGGGGGAGCACCGGGGAGCTGTTTTTT. Translating it yields CASSRNSGGSTGELFF.

This clonotype was seen a handful of times. The chain carries TRBV6-2 or TRBV6-3 and TRBJ2-7; the D gene is possibly TRBD1 (6 bases). The CDR3 spans 15 residues. V lost 7 bases to trimming and J lost 0 bases, with 16 bases between them. Germline V CDR1 and CDR2: MNHEY, SVGEGT. The CDR3 region is CASTGGQRSSYEQYF. DNA of the CDR3: TGTGCCAGCACCGGAGGACAGCGAAGCTCCTACGAGCAGTACTTC.

The chain carries TRBV20-1 and TRBJ2-1; D call uncertain. This CDR3 spans 12 amino acids. The ends were cut back, 2 bases at V and 7 bases at J, with 9 bases in the middle. Germline-derived CDR1 and CDR2 are DFQATT and SNEGSKA (reference sequence). DNA of the CDR3: TGCAGTGCTAGACATCCTGAGAATGAGCAGTTCTTC. Its translation is CSARHPENEQFF.

This clonotype was seen many times. This rearrangement joins TRBV12-3 or TRBV12-4 to TRBJ2-1, with TRBD2 matching over 11 bases. Trimming at V came to 6 bases and at J to 6 bases, leaving 7 bases not matched to a gene. The CDR3 totals 15 residues. This CDR3 reads CASSNLAGGSNEQFF. Written as DNA, the CDR3 is TGTGCCAGCAGCAATCTAGCGGGGGGTAGCAATGAGCAGTTCTTC.

The J gene is TRBJ2-7, the V gene TRBV28; 9 positions agree with TRBD2. This CDR3 has 16 amino acids. V was pared by 11 bases and J by 5 bases, with 19 bases of the junction left unmatched. Germline CDR1 is MDHEN and CDR2 is SYDVKM. The CDR3 DNA reads TGTGCCGCCGAAGGCGGCGGGAGGGCCAATTGGGACGAGCAGTACTTC. It codes for CAAEGGGRANWDEQYF.

This chain links TRBV10-1 with TRBJ2-5; D possibly corresponds to TRBD2 (6 bases). V lost 0 bases and J lost 2, with 7 bases in between. The CDR3 is 14 residues long. The germline gives CDR1 WNHNN, CDR2 SYGVQD (reference sequence). CDR3 region: CASSESGGQETQYF. CDR3 DNA sequence: TGCGCCAGCAGTGAGTCGGGGGGACAAGAGACCCAGTACTTC.

This clonotype was picked up a small number of times. This chain uses TRBV29-1 with TRBJ2-1; 11 bases fit TRBD2. This CDR3 region has 13 residues. Germline V gene lookup returns CDR1 SQVTM and CDR2 ANQGSEA. V trimming: 5 bases; J trimming: 7 bases; junction bases outside the gene matches: 4. This CDR3 reads CSVRASGRNEQFF. The CDR3 DNA follows: TGCAGCGTTAGGGCTAGCGGGAGGAATGAGCAGTTCTTC.

This clonotype appeared a few times. V and J are TRBV3-1 and TRBJ2-7, with a possible D match to TRBD2 (6 bases). V was trimmed by 2 bases and J by 5 bases, leaving 16 bases between them. Germline V gene data show CDR1 as LGHDT and CDR2 as YNNKEL (reference sequence). This CDR3 has 15 residues. The CDR3 loop is CASSQMSGGVDEQYF. CDR3 nucleotide sequence: TGTGCCAGCAGCCAAATGAGCGGCGGGGTTGACGAGCAGTACTTC.

This clonotype was detected many times. The chain employs TRBV4-1 and TRBJ2-7; 9 nucleotides match TRBD1. The CDR3 consists of 15 residues. CDR1 is MGHRA, CDR2 YSYEKL, per germline. Losses at the gene ends were 4 bases for V and 4 bases for J; bases not matched to a gene: 8. CDR3 residues: CASSLQQQGAYEQYF. The CDR3 DNA follows: TGCGCCAGCAGCCTCCAGCAACAGGGGGCATACGAGCAGTACTTC.

This clonotype was seen repeatedly, ten times or more. The genes are TRBV12-3 or TRBV12-4 and TRBJ1-2; D ambiguous. Trimming stripped 6 bases from V and 2 bases from J, with 13 bases between. The CDR3 totals 14 residues. The CDR3 DNA follows: TGTGCCAGCAGCCACCGACGGGAAAACTATGGCTACACCTTC. Amino acids: CASSHRRENYGYTF.

The rearrangement links TRBV20-1 to TRBJ2-7; D is perhaps TRBD1 (5 bases). CDR3 size: 16 residues. Germline CDR1 is DFQATT and CDR2 is SNEGSKA (reference sequence). The V end was cut by 0 bases, the J end by 2 bases, with 17 bases between. The CDR3 sequence: CSARDQGRSLPYEQYF. For the CDR3, the DNA is TGCAGTGCTAGAGATCAGGGCAGGTCGCTCCCCTACGAGCAGTACTTC.

Notes on this clonotype: This could be a read error, since a much larger clone is one nucleotide away. The chain is built from TRBV4-2 and TRBJ1-4; D gene unclear. Trimming took 3 bases from V and 2 from J, leaving 4 bases between them. The germline V gene has CDR1 LGHNA and CDR2 YNFKEQ. The CDR3 sequence is 13 residues long. CDR3 amino acids: CASSQGTNEKLFF. CDR3 DNA sequence: TGTGCCAGCAGCCAGGGTACTAATGAAAAACTGTTTTTT.

The chain recombines TRBV6-2 or TRBV6-3 with TRBJ2-5, with D unresolved. Germline V gives CDR1 MNHEY, CDR2 SVGEGT. The CDR3 extends over 13 amino acids. Deletions cut 5 bases from V and 5 bases from J, with 12 bases between. The CDR3 loop reads CASSQPGRETQYF. For the CDR3, the DNA is TGTGCCAGCAGTCAACCGGGCCGGGAGACCCAGTACTTC.

This clonotype was detected ten times or more. The genes are TRBV28 and TRBJ2-7, with 9 bases that match TRBD1. Germline trimming cut 4 bases from V and 7 bases from J; bases unmatched to any gene: 11. CDR1 and CDR2 from the germline V gene are MDHEN and SYDVKM. The CDR3 loop spans 15 amino acids. For the CDR3, the DNA is TGTGCCAGCAGTTCCTTCACGGACAGGGGTAAGGAGCAGTACTTC. Translation: CASSSFTDRGKEQYF.

V and J are TRBV5-1 and TRBJ2-7, with TRBD1 matching over 7 bases. V was clipped by 0 bases and J by 5 bases; unmatched bases: 5. CDR1 and CDR2 (germline): SGHRS, YFSETQ. The CDR3 length is 14 residues. The CDR3 DNA follows: TGCGCCAGCAGCTTGGGCCAGGGGGTCCACGAGCAGTACTTC. Translating it yields CASSLGQGVHEQYF.